This TCR beta chain was identified in a study of blood T cell repertoires in COVID-19. A few counts support this clone. Original processing notes: Reference gene primers were amplified, and this amplification served to estimate nucleated cell counts. TCRdb's copy holds only in-frame clones and misses some; the assay was immunoSEQ multiplex PCR. The V and J calls and clone size come from that table; D and trimming were worked out from the DNA. The data contain around 100,000 clones, around 79% of them singletons. Germline V CDR1 and CDR2: KGHSH, LQKENI. Between the trimmed V and J ends, which lost 5 bases and 0 bases, there was a span of 12 bases. This CDR3 contains 15 residues.

Sequenced input: peripheral blood. This chain links TRBV18 with TRBJ2-3, with a weak D call TRBD2 (6 bases). This TCR was recovered from a man aged 70-80 years with active or convalescent COVID-19. The CDR3 protein is CASSWAGPSTDTQYF. CDR3 DNA: TGTGCCAGCTCATGGGCGGGGCCTAGCACAGATACGCAGTATTTT.